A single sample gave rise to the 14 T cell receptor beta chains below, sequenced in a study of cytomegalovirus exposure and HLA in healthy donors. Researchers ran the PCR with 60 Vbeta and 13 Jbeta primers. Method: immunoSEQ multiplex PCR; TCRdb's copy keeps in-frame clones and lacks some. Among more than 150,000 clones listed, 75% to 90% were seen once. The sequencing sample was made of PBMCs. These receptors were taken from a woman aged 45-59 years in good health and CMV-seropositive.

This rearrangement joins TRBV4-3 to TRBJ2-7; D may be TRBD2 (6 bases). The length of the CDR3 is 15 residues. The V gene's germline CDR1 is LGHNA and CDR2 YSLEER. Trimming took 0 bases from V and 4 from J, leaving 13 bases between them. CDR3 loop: CASSQEWRGEYEQYF. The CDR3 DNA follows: TGCGCCAGCAGCCAAGAGTGGCGGGGAGAATACGAGCAGTACTTC.

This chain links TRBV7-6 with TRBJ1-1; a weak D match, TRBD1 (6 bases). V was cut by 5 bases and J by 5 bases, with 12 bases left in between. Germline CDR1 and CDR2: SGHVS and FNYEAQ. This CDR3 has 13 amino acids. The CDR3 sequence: CASSKDSYTEAFF. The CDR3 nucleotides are TGTGCCAGCAGCAAGGACAGTTATACTGAAGCTTTCTTT.

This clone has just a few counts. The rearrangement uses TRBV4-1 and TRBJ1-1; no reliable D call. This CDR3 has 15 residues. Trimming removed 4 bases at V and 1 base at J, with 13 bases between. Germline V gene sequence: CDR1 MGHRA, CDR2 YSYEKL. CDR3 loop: CASSRLSSGNTEAFF. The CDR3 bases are TGCGCCAGCAGCCGCCTGTCTTCGGGGAACACTGAAGCTTTCTTT.

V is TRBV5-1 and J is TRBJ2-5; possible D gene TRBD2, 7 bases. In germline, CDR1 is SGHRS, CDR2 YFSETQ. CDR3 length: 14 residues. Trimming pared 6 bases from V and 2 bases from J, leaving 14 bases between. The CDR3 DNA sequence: TGCGCCAGCAAGGGGGGGAACTCGCAAGAGACCCAGTACTTC. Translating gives CASKGGNSQETQYF.

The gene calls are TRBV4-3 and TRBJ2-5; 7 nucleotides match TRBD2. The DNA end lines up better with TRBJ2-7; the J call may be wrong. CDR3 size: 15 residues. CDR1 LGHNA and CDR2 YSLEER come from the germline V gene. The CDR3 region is CASSQVGSGFYEQYF. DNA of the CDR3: TGCGCCAGCAGCCAAGTTGGTAGCGGGTTTTACGAGCAGTACTTC.

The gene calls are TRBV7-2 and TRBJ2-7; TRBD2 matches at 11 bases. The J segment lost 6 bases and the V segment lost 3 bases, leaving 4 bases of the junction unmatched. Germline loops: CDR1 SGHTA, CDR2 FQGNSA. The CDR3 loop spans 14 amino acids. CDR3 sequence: CASSFGLAGGEQYF. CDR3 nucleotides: TGTGCCAGCAGCTTCGGACTAGCGGGCGGCGAGCAGTACTTC. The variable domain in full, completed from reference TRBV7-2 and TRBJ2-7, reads GAGVSQSPSNKVTEKGKDVELRCDPISGHTALYWYRQSLGQGLEFLIYFQGNSAPDKSGLPSDRFSAERTGGSVSTLTIQRTQQEDSAVYLCASSFGLAGGEQYFGPGTRLTVT.

The chain's CDR3 is CASSSPGGVGEKLFF. CDR3 coding DNA: TGTGCCAGCAGTTCGCCGGGAGGAGTAGGGGAAAAACTGTTTTTT. The chain joins TRBV6-1 to TRBJ1-4; D not certain. Germline loops: CDR1 MNHNS, CDR2 SASEGT. V lost 5 bases, J lost 8 bases, and 18 bases lay in between. The length of the CDR3 is 15 residues.

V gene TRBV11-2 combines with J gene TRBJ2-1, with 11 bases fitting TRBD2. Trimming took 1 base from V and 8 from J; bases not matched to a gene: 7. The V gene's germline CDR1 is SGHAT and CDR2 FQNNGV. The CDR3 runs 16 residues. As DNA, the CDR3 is TGTGCCAGCAGCTTAGCCCTAGCGGGGGGCGGGGATGAGCAGTTCTTC. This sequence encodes CASSLALAGGGDEQFF.

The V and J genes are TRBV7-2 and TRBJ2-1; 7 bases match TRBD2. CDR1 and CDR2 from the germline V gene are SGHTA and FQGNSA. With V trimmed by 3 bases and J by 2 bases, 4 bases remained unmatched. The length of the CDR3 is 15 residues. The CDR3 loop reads CASSLGGGAYNEQFF. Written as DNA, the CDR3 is TGTGCCAGCAGCTTGGGCGGGGGAGCCTACAATGAGCAGTTCTTC.

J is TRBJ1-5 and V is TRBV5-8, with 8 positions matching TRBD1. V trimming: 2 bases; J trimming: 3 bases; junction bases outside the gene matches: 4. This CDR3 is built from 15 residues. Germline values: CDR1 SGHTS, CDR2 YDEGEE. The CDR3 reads CASSFRDRLNQPQHF. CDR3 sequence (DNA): TGTGCCAGCAGCTTCCGGGACAGGCTCAATCAGCCCCAGCATTTT.

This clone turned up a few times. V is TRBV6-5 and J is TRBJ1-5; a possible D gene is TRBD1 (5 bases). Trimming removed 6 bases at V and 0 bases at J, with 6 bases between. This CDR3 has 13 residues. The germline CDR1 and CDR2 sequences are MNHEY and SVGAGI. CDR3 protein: CASSRDSNQPQHF. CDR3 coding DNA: TGTGCCAGCAGCAGGGATAGCAATCAGCCCCAGCATTTT.

CDR3 protein: CASSADRVAFF. In DNA form, the CDR3 reads TGTGCCAGCAGTGCGGACAGGGTAGCTTTCTTT. This chain links TRBV6-5 with TRBJ1-1, with 8 bases aligning to TRBD1. With V trimmed by 5 bases and J by 10 bases, 3 bases remained unmatched. Germline V lookup: CDR1 MNHEY, CDR2 SVGAGI. CDR3 length equals 11 residues.

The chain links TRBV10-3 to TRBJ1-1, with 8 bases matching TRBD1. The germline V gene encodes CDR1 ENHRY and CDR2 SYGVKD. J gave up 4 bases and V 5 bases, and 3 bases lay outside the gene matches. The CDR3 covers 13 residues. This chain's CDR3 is CAISPTGGTEAFF. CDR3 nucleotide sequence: TGTGCCATCAGTCCCACAGGGGGCACTGAAGCTTTCTTT.

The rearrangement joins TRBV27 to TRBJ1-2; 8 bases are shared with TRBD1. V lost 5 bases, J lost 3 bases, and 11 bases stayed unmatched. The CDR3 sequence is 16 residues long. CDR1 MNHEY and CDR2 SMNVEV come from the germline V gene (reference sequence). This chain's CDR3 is CASSNSGQGIDYGYTF. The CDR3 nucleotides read TGTGCCAGCAGTAACAGCGGACAGGGCATCGACTATGGCTACACCTTC.